This TCR beta chain was retrieved from a study of blood T cell repertoires in COVID-19. Study summary: Some COVID-19 samples were acute and others convalescent; all came from the United States, Italy and Spain. PBMCs, B-cell-depleted T cells, or T cells were the source of the cDNA or gDNA that made up the material.

In germline, CDR1 is SGHRS, CDR2 YFSETQ. The ends lost 0 bases at V and 0 bases at J; junction bases unmatched: 1. CDR3 length: 16 amino acids. In the authors' methods: Amplification from reference gene primers served as the basis for estimated nucleated cell counts. Data came from immunoSEQ multiplex PCR; TCRdb stores just in-frame clones and leaves some out. For V, J and clone size, that table is used; D and trimming come from the DNA. The sample gives roughly 200,000 clones, 90% of which show up once; around 0.63% is in the top ten. This clone occurred once. The source material was peripheral blood. The chain employs TRBV5-1 and TRBJ2-3; 10 positions match TRBD2. The TCR comes from a man aged 45-60 years with acute or convalescent COVID-19. CDR3 DNA sequence: TGCGCCAGCAGCTTGGGGACTAGCGGTAGCACAGATACGCAGTATTTT. This encodes CASSLGTSGSTDTQYF.